A selection of T cell receptor beta chains follows, all from one sample in a study of graft-versus-host responses after intestinal transplantation. Libraries were prepared by immunoSEQ multiplex PCR; TCRdb keeps only in-frame clonotypes and omits some of them. The sample contains roughly 9,800 clones, approximately 89% of which appear only once. The starting material was PBMCs, obtained just over 42 days after intestinal transplant. These receptors were obtained from a human patient who received an intestinal transplant, so some T cells may come from the graft donor. Each CDR3 is given with its conserved first and last residue. D genes are given only for firm matches. The size field is filled for only some rows; it gives once, few, many or a size class.

TRBD2,-,TRBJ2-5,TRBV6-1,TGTGCCAGCAGTGAACCCCCCCCCACGGTAGCGGGAGGGTCTCGAGAGACCCAGTACTTC,CASSEPPPTVAGGSRETQYF
-,-,TRBJ1-3,TRBV7-3,TGTGCCAGCAGCCCTATGAGTAGCTCTGGAAACACCATATATTTT,CASSPMSSSGNTIYF
TRBD2,-,TRBJ2-7,TRBV4-1,TGCGCCAGCAGCCAACTTGAGACTAGCGGGGGCCCCTACGAGCAGTACTTC,CASSQLETSGGPYEQYF
TRBD1,-,TRBJ2-5,TRBV5-1,TGCGCCAGCAGCTTGCGTGGACAGGGTACTTCAGAGACCCAGTACTTC,CASSLRGQGTSETQYF
TRBD2,-,TRBJ2-5,TRBV7-9,TGTGCCAGCGCGGGACTACAAGAGACCCAGTACTTC,CASAGLQETQYF
-,-,TRBJ1-6,TRBV7-9,TGTGCCAGCAGCTCCCTTGACGGGAGCTCCTATAATTCACCCCTCCACTTT,CASSSLDGSSYNSPLHF
-,-,TRBJ1-5,TRBV15,TGTGCCACCAGCAGAGATCTTCGGGGAGACAATCAGCCCCAGCATTTT,CATSRDLRGDNQPQHF
-,-,TRBJ2-1,TRBV5-1,TGCGCCAGCAGCTATGCCGAAAATGAGCAGTTCTTC,CASSYAENEQFF
TRBD1,-,TRBJ2-7,TRBV11-2,TGTGCCAGCAGCTTAATCACAGGGGGCGGTTACGAGCAGTACTTC,CASSLITGGGYEQYF
-,-,TRBJ2-1,TRBV7-6,TGTGCCAGCAGTTATTCCGGGACTCAGTTCTTC,CASSYSGTQFF
-,-,TRBJ2-4,TRBV10-3,TGTGCCATCAGTTCACCGGATGGGGAAAACATTCAGTACTTC,CAISSPDGENIQYF
TRBD2,-,TRBJ2-7,TRBV2,TGTGCCAGCAGACTTAGCGGGGGAGCTTCCTACGAGCAGTACTTC,CASRLSGGASYEQYF
TRBD2,once,TRBJ2-1,TRBV4-1,TGCGCCAGCAGCCGGACTAGCGGCTCCTACAATGAGCAGTTCTTC,CASSRTSGSYNEQFF
-,-,TRBJ1-4,TRBV25-1,TGTGCCAGCAGCCCCAGGAGGCCTAATGAAAAACTGTTTTTT,CASSPRRPNEKLFF
TRBD1,-,TRBJ2-5,TRBV4-1,TGCGCCAGCAGCCAAGGGGGAAACAGGGGGCGAGAGACCCAGTACTTC,CASSQGGNRGRETQYF
TRBD1,-,TRBJ1-1,TRBV7-3,TGTGCCAGCAGCCCCGGACAGGGGGGGGCTGAAGCTTTCTTT,CASSPGQGGAEAFF
-,-,TRBJ1-2,TRBV20-1,TGCGCCTCCCTCGGGGACTATGGCTACACCTTC,CASLGDYGYTF
TRBD2,-,TRBJ2-1,TRBV7-3,TGTGCCAGCAGCTCGACTAGCGCCTCCTACAATGAGCAGTTCTTC,CASSSTSASYNEQFF
-,-,TRBJ2-7,TRBV11-2,TGTGCCAGCAGCTTAGGACGAGAAAGCTACGAGCAGTACTTC,CASSLGRESYEQYF
-,-,TRBJ2-4,TRBV10-3,TGTGCCATCAGTGAGTTAGGGGAAGAACAGGGAGCCAAAAACATTCAGTACTTC,CAISELGEEQGAKNIQYF
TRBD1,-,TRBJ2-1,TRBV2,TGTGCCAGCAGTGAAACGCGTAAGACAGGGGTTCCGTTCTTC,CASSETRKTGVPFF
-,-,TRBJ2-5,TRBV2,TGTGCCAGCAGTGAGGAAGAGACCCAGTACTTC,CASSEEETQYF
TRBD2,-,TRBJ2-1,TRBV4-1,TGCGCCAGCAGCGGACTAGCGGGAGGGCCAGTCTCCTACAATGAGCAGTTCTTC,CASSGLAGGPVSYNEQFF
-,-,TRBJ1-3,TRBV30,TGTGCCTGGACTTGGGAGTCCGGGGCCACCATATATTTT,CAWTWESGATIYF
-,-,TRBJ2-5,TRBV28,TGTGCCAGCAGTTTATTGCTGGGTGGGGGGGAGACCCAGTACTTC,CASSLLLGGGETQYF
-,few,TRBJ1-1,TRBV5-1,TGCGCCAGCAGCTTTCAGGGTGCGAACACTGAAGCTTTCTTT,CASSFQGANTEAFF
TRBD2,-,TRBJ2-7,TRBV2,TGTGCCAGCGCCCCTAGCGGGGGCTACGAGCAGTACTTC,CASAPSGGYEQYF
-,-,TRBJ2-5,TRBV11-2,TGTGCCAGCAGCTTATTTCCTGCGGGGCACCAAGAGACCCAGTACTTC,CASSLFPAGHQETQYF